This T cell receptor (beta chain) was recorded in a study of cytomegalovirus exposure and HLA in healthy donors. Overall study context: In an earlier analysis, 95 million to 140 million unique TCR beta sequences were found from approximately 190 million T cells. Study observations and caveats: It was 150 to 200 TCR beta chains that were listed as cytomegalovirus-associated. Presence/absence analyses treated sequencing depth as roughly uniform across donors.

J gave up 3 bases and V 4 bases, and 10 bases lay outside the gene matches. CDR3 length: 15 residues. CDR1 is SGHNT, CDR2 YYREEE, per germline (reference sequence). To note about this clone: Its specificity is not known.

This PCR relied on a set of 60 Vbeta primers and 13 Jbeta primers. Method: immunoSEQ multiplex PCR; TCRdb's copy keeps in-frame clones and lacks some. The top ten hold less than 3.5% of the sample, which has over 95,000 clones, 65% to 80% seen once. This receptor was identified in a female donor in good health and CMV-seronegative. The genes are TRBV5-4 and TRBJ2-7; TRBD1 agrees at 7 bases. Sequenced sample: PBMCs. The CDR3 is CASSLSGTVDYEQYF. DNA of the CDR3: TGTGCCAGCAGCCTATCCGGGACAGTGGACTACGAGCAGTACTTC. Variable domain in full (rest from reference TRBV5-4 and TRBJ2-7): ETGVTQSPTHLIKTRGQQVTLRCSSQSGHNTVSWYQQALGQGPQFIFQYYREEENGRGNFPPRFSGLQFPNYSSELNVNALELDDSALYLCASSLSGTVDYEQYFGPGTRLTVT.